This T cell receptor (beta chain) was recovered during a study of Ad26.COV2.S vaccination and SARS-CoV-2 variants. The treatment is: some 20 received Ad26.COV2.S at low or high dose, single or two shots; about 5 received placebo; per-sample allocation not given. The samples date from day 63 after the first vaccine or placebo injection. Trimming removed 3 bases from V and 0 bases from J, with 15 bases in between. Germline V CDR1 and CDR2: ENHRY, SYGVKD. The CDR3 is made up of 17 amino acids. Data came from immunoSEQ multiplex PCR; TCRdb stores just in-frame clones and leaves some out. The table records some 450,000 clones, about 90% of them present only once.

Sequences were derived from peripheral blood, sampled in a trial of Ad26.COV2.S vaccine versus placebo. This chain links TRBV10-3 with TRBJ2-4; D might be TRBD2 (5 bases). The TCR originated in a person aged 18-65 years who received the Ad26.COV2.S COVID-19 vaccine or a placebo. The CDR3, as DNA: TGTGCCATCAGTGACCCCGGACTGCTACTAGCCAAAAACATTCAGTACTTC. Protein product: CAISDPGLLLAKNIQYF.